This T cell receptor (beta chain) is from a study of blood T cell repertoires in COVID-19 (TCRdb year 2020). Looking at the study overall: Samples covering the acute and convalescent phases of COVID-19 were provided by collaborators in the United States, Italy and Spain. The repertoires were released in a freely available public database meant as a resource for research on the immune response to SARS-CoV-2. Deeply sampled blood TCRbeta repertoires from subjects exposed to, actively infected with, or recovered from COVID-19 were included in the dataset. Where HLA class I and class II types were available, the types were taken from metadata supplied by the sample provider, not from assay-based typing. The sample metadata nearly always contained a de-identified subject ID, COVID-19 status, age in years and sex. Samples were obtained from the ongoing ImmuneRACE study (first 160 participants) and from 950 to 1,500 subjects provided by 6 global collaborators. The material from the prospective study consisted of cDNA or gDNA derived from T cells, B-cell-depleted T cells, or PBMCs. Overall study results and their limits: The quantity of clinical and demographic metadata differed by source and by participant and was supplied without curation.

Whole blood was collected in K2EDTA tubes by collaborating institutions according to the institutions' own protocols. For TCRbeta analysis, collaborators shipped samples in one of three forms: frozen whole blood, isolated PBMCs, or DNA extracted from either of those sample types. The immunoSEQ Assay, a bias-controlled multiplex PCR, was used to amplify TCRbeta CDR3 regions from genomic DNA. On the study's bioinformatics: The number of nucleated cells in each sample was estimated by amplification of reference gene primers within the assay. To quantify the absolute abundance of each unique TCRbeta CDR3 rearrangement, sequence reads were collapsed and filtered. For each sample, productive Simpson clonality was calculated as the square root of Simpson's diversity index over productive rearrangements. This is the immuneACCESS table as TCRdb keeps it, with only in-frame sequences that have V and J called. A part of the clones is gone; compared with another copy, unresolved V genes explain less than half, and the rest is unexplained. That table furnishes V, J and clone size, whereas the DNA furnished D and trimming. The table for this sample lists some 150,000 clones; roughly 85% of them were counted only once. The top ten hold roughly 2.9% of the sample.

The CDR3 spans 13 residues, from the cysteine through the phenylalanine. The DNA shown is the 39-base CDR3, in frame from base 1. V was cut back by 8 bases and J by 2 bases, leaving a gap of 13 bases between them. Turning to this clone: Its antigen target is currently unknown. The sample holds no much larger clone one base away, and base qualities are not on file.

The receptor was isolated from a man in his fifties or sixties with acute or convalescent COVID-19. The sample taken for sequencing was peripheral blood. The rearranged chain carries TRBV12-3 or TRBV12-4 and TRBJ2-7, and the D gene may be TRBD2, 6 bases matching. In nucleotides, the sequence is TGTGCCAGCGGGGGACTGGGCCCCTACGAGCAGTACTTC. It translates to CASGGLGPYEQYF.